Following are 17 T cell receptor beta chains from one sample sequenced in a study of blood T cell repertoires in COVID-19. Only in-frame clones appear in the TCRdb table, and some are missing; sequencing was by immunoSEQ multiplex PCR. The sample contains about 68,000 clones, approximately 83% of which appear only once. The sample was peripheral blood. The receptors shown here come from a woman aged 60 to 75 with acute or convalescent COVID-19.

This clone showed up just a few times. The J gene is TRBJ1-5, the V gene TRBV30; maybe TRBD1 (5 bases). The CDR3 has 16 residues. The V end was cut by 2 bases, the J end by 2 bases, with 16 bases between. Looked up from germline, CDR1 is GTSNPN and CDR2 is SVGIG (reference sequence). This CDR3 reads CAWSKARQSGNQPQHF. The CDR3 DNA is TGTGCCTGGAGTAAAGCCAGACAGTCTGGCAATCAGCCCCAGCATTTT.

J is TRBJ2-7 and V is TRBV19, with 7 nucleotides matching TRBD1. V shed 5 bases, J shed 0 bases, and the junction held 10 bases outside the gene matches. The CDR3 is 16 residues long. Per the germline V gene, CDR1 is LNHDA and CDR2 is SQIVND (reference sequence). CDR3 sequence (DNA): TGTGCCAGTAGTCTTTCGACAGGGTTCAGCTCCTACGAGCAGTACTTC. It is translated as CASSLSTGFSSYEQYF.

This chain joins TRBV7-3 and TRBJ2-2; D is uncertain. Between the trimmed V and J ends, which lost 5 bases and 8 bases, there was a span of 9 bases. In germline, CDR1 is SGHTA, CDR2 FQGTGA. The CDR3 length is 12 residues. The CDR3 DNA reads TGTGCCAGCAGCCCCCCATCAGGGGAGCTGTTTTTT. It yields the protein CASSPPSGELFF.

The chain uses TRBV5-6 and TRBJ1-1; a weak D match, TRBD1 (5 bases). The V end lost 1 base, the J end lost 7 bases, and 11 bases lay between the germline ends. Germline CDR1 is SGHDT and CDR2 is YYEEEE. The CDR3 runs to 13 residues. This chain's CDR3 is CASSLQGDFEAFF. CDR3 DNA: TGTGCCAGCAGCTTGCAAGGGGACTTTGAAGCTTTCTTT.

This clone was seen only once. This sequence joins TRBV4-1 and TRBJ1-5; 7 bases map to TRBD1. This CDR3 contains 16 residues. The V segment lost 3 bases and the J segment 4 bases; nucleotides outside the gene matches: 9. CDR1 is MGHRA, CDR2 YSYEKL, per germline. The CDR3 DNA sequence: TGCGCCAGCAGCCATTCGGGACAGATTAAAAATCAGCCCCAGCATTTT. Amino acid sequence: CASSHSGQIKNQPQHF.

The genes are TRBV5-1 and TRBJ2-6; tentatively, D is TRBD1 (5 bases). CDR1 and CDR2 from the germline V gene are SGHRS and YFSETQ. The CDR3 consists of 16 residues. V dropped 3 bases and J dropped 1 base, with 11 bases sitting between them. Here the CDR3 reads CASSWAGSSGANVLTF. DNA for the CDR3: TGCGCCAGCAGCTGGGCAGGGTCTTCTGGGGCCAACGTCCTGACTTTC.

The chain couples TRBV11-2 to TRBJ1-4; perhaps TRBD1 as D (6 bases). CDR3 length: 16 amino acids. V lost 5 bases and J 7 bases, leaving 20 bases between the germline ends. Germline V gene data show CDR1 as SGHAT and CDR2 as FQNNGV. CDR3 protein: CASSLAAGALGEKLFF. For the CDR3, the DNA is TGTGCCAGCAGCCTAGCGGCAGGGGCGCTGGGTGAAAAACTGTTTTTT. The full variable domain, rest sourced from reference TRBV11-2 and TRBJ1-4, is EAGVAQSPRYKIIEKRQSVAFWCNPISGHATLYWYQQILGQGPKLLIQFQNNGVVDDSQLPKDRFSAERLKGVDSTLKIQPAKLEDSAVYLCASSLAAGALGEKLFFGSGTQLSVL.

The V gene is TRBV24-1, the J gene TRBJ2-1; TRBD2 agrees at 11 bases. CDR1 is KGHDR, CDR2 SFDVKD, per germline. V lost 6 bases, J lost 1 base, and 1 base stayed unmatched. The CDR3 spans 15 residues. As DNA, the CDR3 is TGTGCCACCAGTTTAGCGGGAGGGTCCTACAATGAGCAGTTCTTC. Residues: CATSLAGGSYNEQFF.

The chain has TRBV18 and TRBJ1-4, with D perhaps TRBD1 (5 bases). CDR1 and CDR2 (germline): KGHSH, LQKENI. Trimming stripped 0 bases from V and 7 bases from J, with 12 bases between. The CDR3 consists of 15 residues. The CDR3 DNA sequence: TGTGCCAGCTCACCACCCGACGGGGGAGGTGAAAAACTGTTTTTT. As protein: CASSPPDGGGEKLFF.

The chain recombines TRBV2 with TRBJ2-5, with 8 bases aligning to TRBD1. The V gene end was trimmed by 7 bases and the J gene end by 2 bases; junction bases not matched to a gene: 9. Germline V CDR1 and CDR2: SNHLY, FYNNEI. The CDR3 totals 15 residues. The CDR3 reads CASNGPGQGQETQYF. The CDR3 DNA sequence: TGTGCCAGCAATGGACCCGGACAGGGACAAGAGACCCAGTACTTC.

V is TRBV28 and J is TRBJ1-5; D is unresolved. Germline loops: CDR1 MDHEN, CDR2 SYDVKM. This CDR3 region has 16 residues. Trimming removed 1 base at V and 0 bases at J, with 10 bases between. Written as DNA, the CDR3 is TGTGCCAGCAGTTTATTGACGGGGTATAGCAATCAGCCCCAGCATTTT. It translates to CASSLLTGYSNQPQHF.

This chain joins TRBV5-1 and TRBJ1-2, with 8 bases aligning to TRBD1. Germline loops: CDR1 SGHRS, CDR2 YFSETQ. The CDR3 has 14 residues. With V trimmed by 0 bases and J by 8 bases, 6 bases remained unmatched. In DNA, the CDR3 is TGCGCCAGCAGCTTGGCCGTGTCAGGGGGCGGCTACACCTTC. Protein: CASSLAVSGGGYTF.

The rearrangement joins TRBV5-1 to TRBJ2-1; 12 positions agree with TRBD2. The CDR3 contains 16 residues. In germline, CDR1 is SGHRS, CDR2 YFSETQ. With 0 bases clipped from V and 9 bases from J, the junction kept 7 bases outside the gene matches. The CDR3, as DNA: TGCGCCAGCAGCTTGGAGGGACTAGCGGGTCGTGTTGAGCAGTTCTTC. This codes for CASSLEGLAGRVEQFF.

The CDR3 sequence is CASSLATSGTVTGELFF. The CDR3 bases are TGTGCCAGCAGCTTAGCGACTAGCGGGACGGTGACCGGGGAGCTGTTTTTT. The chain is built from TRBV7-9 and TRBJ2-2, with 11 nucleotides matching TRBD2. Germline CDR1 and CDR2: SEHNR and FQNEAQ (reference sequence). Unmatched junction bases numbered 5, after V lost 0 bases and J lost 5 bases. CDR3 length equals 17 residues.

The gene calls are TRBV24-1 and TRBJ1-5; D is unclear. The germline V gene has CDR1 KGHDR and CDR2 SFDVKD. CDR3 length: 13 residues. The V gene lost 9 bases and the J gene lost 6 bases, with 14 bases spanning the gap. CDR3 residues: CATGGDLVQPQHF. CDR3 nucleotide sequence: TGTGCCACCGGCGGGGATTTAGTTCAGCCCCAGCATTTT.

The chain carries TRBV28 and TRBJ2-6; D possibly corresponds to TRBD1 (6 bases). V gave up 5 bases and J gave up 0 bases, with 14 bases separating them. The CDR3 spans 17 residues. CDR1 is MDHEN, CDR2 SYDVKM, per germline. The CDR3 is CASSVQGYLSGANVLTF. For the CDR3, the DNA is TGTGCCAGCAGTGTACAGGGATACCTCTCTGGGGCCAACGTCCTGACTTTC.

The V call is TRBV6-1, the J call TRBJ1-3; D gene uncertain. CDR1 is MNHNS, CDR2 SASEGT, per germline. Trimming stripped 1 base from V and 0 bases from J, with 16 bases between. The CDR3 has 18 amino acids. The CDR3 protein is CASSEVNLPSYSGNTIYF. CDR3 in DNA: TGTGCCAGCAGTGAAGTTAACTTGCCCTCTTACTCTGGAAACACCATATATTTT.